Sequencing of this TCR beta chain was carried out in a study of blood T cell repertoires in COVID-19. Background on the study: COVID-19 samples collected from the United States, Italy and Spain covered acute and convalescent phases. The analysed material was cDNA or gDNA that came from T cells, B-cell-depleted T cells, or PBMCs.

Germline loops: CDR1 MNHEY, CDR2 SVGAGI. CDR3 size: 13 residues. V lost 6 bases and J 3 bases, leaving 11 bases between the germline ends. Source study methods: Counts of nucleated cells, estimated from reference gene primer amplification, were obtained. Clones were read by immunoSEQ multiplex PCR, and TCRdb kept only the in-frame ones, dropping some. The V and J calls and the clone size are those of that table, but D and trimming were determined from the DNA. The sample yields 150,000 to 200,000 clones, roughly four fifths seen once. Sequenced sample: peripheral blood. This sequence joins TRBV6-5 and TRBJ1-2, with D maybe TRBD1 (5 bases). This sequence originates from a human donor in a cohort sampled during active COVID-19. CDR3 DNA: TGTGCCAGCAGGGAGACAGAGGACTATGGCTACACCTTC. This codes for CASRETEDYGYTF.